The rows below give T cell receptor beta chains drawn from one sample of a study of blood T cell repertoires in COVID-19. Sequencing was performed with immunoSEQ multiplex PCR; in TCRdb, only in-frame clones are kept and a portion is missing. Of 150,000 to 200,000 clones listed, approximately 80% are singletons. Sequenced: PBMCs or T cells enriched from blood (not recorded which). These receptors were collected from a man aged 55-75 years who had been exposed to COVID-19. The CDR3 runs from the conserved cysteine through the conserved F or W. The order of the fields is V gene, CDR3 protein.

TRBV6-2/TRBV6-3,CASSYSRGAGANVLTF
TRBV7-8,CASSLDGLQETQYF
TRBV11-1,CASSLGQHQETQYF
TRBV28,CASSAGAGRSSYEQYF
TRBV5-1,CASSSQGAAEAFF
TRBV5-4,CASSLDRGSQETQYF
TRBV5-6,CASRPLGTSGRDDNEQFF
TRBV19,CASSISSGGVQPQHF
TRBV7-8,CASSLGQASYEQYF
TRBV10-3,CAISQGRFQETQYF
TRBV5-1,CASTATSARSNEQFF
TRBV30,CAWTSGNYEQYF
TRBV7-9,CASRGTGANTGELFF